The 11 T cell receptor beta chains below were found in one sample sequenced in a study of blood T cells in healthy people across ages. PCR was performed a second time for about 6 to 12 cycles using a sample-barcoded 5' primer and a J-beta primer mix. In TCRdb, the 5' RACE reads were re-called with MiXCR into one record per CDR3 protein. Here the sample spans about 730,000 distinct CDR3 sequences, about 42% being singletons. Input material: blood. The receptors derive from an older woman in good health.

The genes are TRBV9 and TRBJ2-2; 9 nucleotides line up with TRBD2. Germline trimming cut 0 bases from V and 7 bases from J; bases unmatched to any gene: 7. Germline loops: CDR1 SGDLS, CDR2 YYNGEE. CDR3 length: 16 amino acids. This CDR3 reads CASSVGVAGAGGELFF. CDR3 sequence (DNA): TGTGCCAGCAGCGTAGGAGTAGCGGGAGCGGGCGGGGAGCTGTTTTTT. The entire variable domain, with the rest obtained from reference TRBV9 and TRBJ2-2, is as follows: DSGVTQTPKHLITATGQRVTLRCSPRSGDLSVYWYQQSLDQGLQFLIQYYNGEERAKGNILERFSAQQFPDLHSELNLSSLELGDSALYFCASSVGVAGAGGELFFGEGSRLTVL.

This clonotype was seen repeatedly, ten times or more. Germline and junction disagree at one end, which may indicate a read error. The chain combines TRBV28 with TRBJ2-7; 7 bases line up with TRBD1. CDR1 MDHEN and CDR2 SYDVKM come from the germline V gene. The CDR3 length is 13 residues. CDR3 sequence reads: CASNLGTDYEQYF. The CDR3, as DNA: TGTGCCAGCAATTTAGGGACAGACTACGAGCAGTACTTC. The full variable domain, rest sourced from reference TRBV28 and TRBJ2-7, is DVKVTQSSRYLVKRTGEKVFLECVQDMDHENMFWYRQDPGLGLRLIYFSYDVKMKEKGDIPEGYSVSREKKERFSLILESASTNQTSMYLCASNLGTDYEQYFGPGTRLTVT.

This clonotype appeared a few times. This chain links TRBV7-3 with TRBJ2-1; 7 nucleotides line up with TRBD2. Germline V gene sequence: CDR1 SGHTA, CDR2 FQGTGA. V dropped 10 bases and J dropped 4; count of bases not matched to a gene: 7. The CDR3 sequence is 13 residues long. The CDR3 reads CATSDGGYNEQFF. The CDR3 region has the DNA TGTGCCACATCGGACGGGGGGTACAATGAGCAGTTCTTC. Looking up the rest from reference TRBV7-3 and TRBJ2-1 gives the full variable domain: GAGVSQTPSNKVTEKGKYVELRCDPISGHTALYWYRQSLGQGPEFLIYFQGTGAADDSGLPNDRFFAVRPEGSVSTLKIQRTERGDSAVYLCATSDGGYNEQFFGPGTRLTVL.

CDR3 sequence reads: CASSLTTGDQPQHF. The CDR3 region has the DNA TGTGCCAGCAGCTTAACCACAGGGGATCAGCCCCAGCATTTT. The V and J genes are TRBV7-9 and TRBJ1-5, with 7 bases lining up with TRBD1. Germline assignment: CDR1 SEHNR and CDR2 FQNEAQ (reference sequence). The junction had 3 bases not matched to a gene; V was cut back by 2 bases and J by 5 bases. The CDR3 length is 14 residues.

V is TRBV29-1 and J is TRBJ2-6; D gene uncertain. From germline, CDR1 is SQVTM and CDR2 ANQGSEA. The CDR3 has 13 amino acids. The V and J ends lost 7 bases and 0 bases respectively, with 7 bases between them. CDR3 sequence (DNA): TGCAGCGGAGTCCACTCTGGGGCCAACGTCCTGACTTTC. Translation gives CSGVHSGANVLTF.

The gene calls are TRBV9 and TRBJ2-7; D is tentatively TRBD1 or TRBD2 (6 bases each). The end of the DNA aligns better with TRBJ2-5, so the J call may be wrong. CDR3 length: 14 residues. Germline lookup yields CDR1 SGDLS and CDR2 YYNGEE. In DNA, the CDR3 is TGTGCCAGCAGCGTCACGGGGGCGCAGGAGACCCAGTACTTC. Translated, it gives CASSVTGAQETQYF.

This clonotype appeared a few times. The J gene is TRBJ2-3, the V gene TRBV6-6, with TRBD1 matching 9 bases. Per germline, CDR1 MNHNY and CDR2 SVGAGI (reference sequence). J lost 6 bases, V lost 8 bases, and 12 bases had no gene match. The CDR3 spans 15 residues. The CDR3 sequence: CASGPQDRGFDTQYF. As DNA, the CDR3 is TGTGCCAGCGGACCACAGGACAGGGGTTTTGATACGCAGTATTTT.

The chain has TRBV20-1 and TRBJ2-7, with 9 nucleotides matching TRBD2. The DNA end lines up better with TRBJ2-5; the J call may be wrong. The CDR3 totals 15 residues. Looked up from germline, CDR1 is DFQATT and CDR2 is SNEGSKA (reference sequence). CDR3 DNA: TGCAGTGCTATCCCCACTAGCGGGTCCATGGAGACCCAGTACTTC. Translated, it gives CSAIPTSGSMETQYF.

This chain joins TRBV30 and TRBJ2-2, with TRBD2 matching over 14 bases. The CDR3 runs 14 residues. The V gene end was trimmed by 8 bases and the J gene end by 5 bases; junction bases not matched to a gene: 4. Germline V lookup: CDR1 GTSNPN, CDR2 SVGIG (reference sequence). The CDR3 DNA is TGTGCCAGAAGACTAGCGGGAGGGACCGGGGAGCTGTTTTTT. Residues: CARRLAGGTGELFF.

A remark on this clonotype: Germline is not matched at one junction end, which may reflect a read error. CDR3 bases: TGCAGTGCTAGGGAGGCCTTGACTAGCACAGACACGCAGTATTTT. Protein: CSAREALTSTDTQYF. The chain recombines TRBV20-1 with TRBJ1-5, with 7 bases that match TRBD2. Near its end, the DNA agrees better with TRBJ2-3, so the J call may be wrong. This CDR3 is 15 amino acids long. Germline V gene data show CDR1 as DFQATT and CDR2 as SNEGSKA (reference sequence).

As to this clonotype: A much larger clone differs from this one at a single base, so this may be a read error. CDR3 sequence reads: CSVDVGPAGANVLTF. In nucleotides, the CDR3 is TGCAGCGTTGATGTAGGGCCAGCTGGGGCCAACGTCCTGACTTTC. This chain joins TRBV29-1 and TRBJ2-6; no reliable D call. Deletions cut 3 bases from V and 2 bases from J, with 11 bases between. The CDR3 contains 15 residues. The germline V gene has CDR1 SQVTM and CDR2 ANQGSEA.